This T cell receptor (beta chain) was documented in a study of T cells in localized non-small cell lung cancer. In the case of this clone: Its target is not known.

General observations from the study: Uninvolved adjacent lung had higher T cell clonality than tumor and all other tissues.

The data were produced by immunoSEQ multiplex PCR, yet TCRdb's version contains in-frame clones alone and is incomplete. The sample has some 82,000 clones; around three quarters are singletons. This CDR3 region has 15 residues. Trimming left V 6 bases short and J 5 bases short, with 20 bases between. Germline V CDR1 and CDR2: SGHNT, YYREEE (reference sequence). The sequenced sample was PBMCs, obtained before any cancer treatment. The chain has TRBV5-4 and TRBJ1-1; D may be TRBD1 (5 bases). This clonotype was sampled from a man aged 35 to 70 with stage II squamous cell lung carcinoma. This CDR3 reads CASTPASGTATEAFF. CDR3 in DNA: TGTGCCAGCACCCCTGCTTCAGGGACGGCTACTGAAGCTTTCTTT.